These 20 T cell receptor beta chains share one sample of origin, sequenced in a study of identical twins. Each CDR3 protein gets one entry after TCRdb re-called the 5' RACE reads with MiXCR. The data show 200,000 to 250,000 distinct CDR3 sequences, about 7% seen once. The same specimen was also included in a second study, on yellow fever vaccine responses in identical twins.

Sequencing was carried out using memory (CD45RO+) T cells sorted from blood. The receptors stem from a woman aged 18-29 years in good health.

This clonotype turned up a few times. A read error is possible here, since a much larger clone lies one base away. The V gene is TRBV12-3 or TRBV12-4, the J gene TRBJ2-5; maybe TRBD2 (6 bases). This CDR3 contains 12 residues. V lost 5 bases, J lost 2 bases, and 6 bases lay in between. CDR3 loop: CASSREQETQYF. The CDR3 DNA follows: TGTGCCAGCAGTCGGGAGCAAGAGACCCAGTACTTC.

This clonotype was counted many times. The chain is built from TRBV29-1 and TRBJ2-7, with 8 bases matching TRBD2. J was trimmed by 7 bases and V by 3 bases; bases with no gene match: 8. The CDR3 extends over 13 amino acids. CDR1 and CDR2 (germline): SQVTM, ANQGSEA. The CDR3 sequence: CSVESSGSREQYF. In DNA form, the CDR3 reads TGCAGCGTTGAGTCTAGCGGGTCTCGGGAGCAGTACTTC.

This clonotype was seen a few times. CDR3 region: CASSQQQLAASTDTQYF. The CDR3 DNA sequence: TGTGCCAGCAGCCAGCAACAACTAGCGGCTAGCACAGATACGCAGTATTTT. The rearrangement uses TRBV4-2 and TRBJ2-3, with 8 bases matching TRBD2. Germline-derived CDR1 and CDR2 are LGHNA and YNFKEQ. This CDR3 is 17 amino acids long. J gave up 0 bases and V 3 bases, and 8 bases lay outside the gene matches.

This clonotype has ten or more counts. The chain has TRBV12-3 or TRBV12-4 and TRBJ1-1; 9 bases agree with TRBD1. This CDR3 contains 15 residues. The junction had 8 bases not matched to a gene; V was cut back by 5 bases and J by 4 bases. CDR3 coding DNA: TGTGCCAGCAGTCCGGGGACAGGGAGGGGCACTGAAGCTTTCTTT. The encoded protein is CASSPGTGRGTEAFF.

This clonotype was seen at least ten times. V and J are TRBV20-1 and TRBJ2-5, with D uncertain. Trimming cost V 2 bases and J 5 bases, with 3 bases left between them. CDR1 is DFQATT and CDR2 is SNEGSKA in the germline V gene (reference sequence). The CDR3 loop spans 10 amino acids. The CDR3 DNA is TGCAGTGCTAGACAGGAGACCCAGTACTTC. Amino acid sequence: CSARQETQYF.

The chain employs TRBV20-1 and TRBJ1-2, with 8 bases lining up with TRBD1. Germline-derived CDR1 and CDR2 are DFQATT and SNEGSKA (reference sequence). Unmatched junction bases numbered 3, after V lost 0 bases and J lost 3 bases. This CDR3 spans 14 amino acids. CDR3 DNA sequence: TGCAGTGCTAGAGATCCGGGACAGGACTATGGCTACACCTTC. Its translation is CSARDPGQDYGYTF.

This clonotype showed up just a few times. The chain carries TRBV19 and TRBJ2-3, with 12 bases matching TRBD2. Germline V gene sequence: CDR1 LNHDA, CDR2 SQIVND (reference sequence). V trimming: 5 bases; J trimming: 8 bases; junction bases outside the gene matches: 11. The CDR3 extends over 16 amino acids. The CDR3 here is CASSLRTSGKEGTQYF. The CDR3 nucleotides are TGTGCCAGTAGTCTCAGGACTAGCGGGAAGGAGGGTACGCAGTATTTT. The variable domain in full, with the rest retrieved from reference TRBV19 and TRBJ2-3, is DGGITQSPKYLFRKEGQNVTLSCEQNLNHDAMYWYRQDPGQGLRLIYYSQIVNDFQKGDIAEGYSVSREKKESFPLTVTSAQKNPTAFYLCASSLRTSGKEGTQYFGPGTRLTVL.

This clonotype was seen a few times. This chain uses TRBV27 with TRBJ2-7; 9 bases are shared with TRBD2. The CDR3 is 14 amino acids. After removal of 3 bases from V and 3 bases from J, the junction contained 3 bases not matched to a gene. Germline values: CDR1 MNHEY, CDR2 SMNVEV (reference sequence). The CDR3 coding sequence is TGTGCCAGCAGTTTTGGACTAGCGAACTACGAGCAGTACTTC. The encoded protein is CASSFGLANYEQYF.

This clonotype was picked up a small number of times. The chain links TRBV5-1 to TRBJ2-1, with a weak D call TRBD1 (5 bases). Looked up from germline, CDR1 is SGHRS and CDR2 is YFSETQ. With 0 bases removed from V and 0 bases from J, the gap between germline ends came to 10 bases. There are 16 residues in the CDR3. Here the CDR3 reads CASSLAYRSSYNEQFF. CDR3 nucleotide sequence: TGCGCCAGCAGCTTGGCCTACAGGAGCTCCTACAATGAGCAGTTCTTC. Based on the CDR3 plus reference TRBV5-1 and TRBJ2-1, the full variable domain is KAGVTQTPRYLIKTRGQQVTLSCSPISGHRSVSWYQQTPGQGLQFLFEYFSETQRNKGNFPGRFSGRQFSNSRSEMNVSTLELGDSALYLCASSLAYRSSYNEQFFGPGTRLTVL.

This clonotype turned up a few times. The V gene is TRBV9, the J gene TRBJ2-3; TRBD2 aligns across 12 bases. The CDR3 runs 16 residues. Germline loops: CDR1 SGDLS, CDR2 YYNGEE. V lost 3 bases to trimming and J lost 2 bases; unmatched junction nucleotides: 4. The CDR3 loop reads CASSATSGGTTDTQYF. The CDR3 nucleotides read TGTGCCAGCAGCGCAACTAGCGGGGGGACCACAGATACGCAGTATTTT.

In its sample, this clonotype was seen many times. The rearrangement uses TRBV11-2 and TRBJ1-1, with TRBD1 matching 7 bases. After removal of 5 bases from V and 9 bases from J, the junction contained 12 bases not matched to a gene. Germline V gene sequence: CDR1 SGHAT, CDR2 FQNNGV. The CDR3 is made up of 14 amino acids. CDR3 amino acids: CASSTRQGMAKAFF. In nucleotides, the CDR3 is TGTGCCAGCAGCACCCGACAGGGAATGGCGAAAGCTTTCTTT.

This clonotype was counted a few times. DNA for the CDR3: TGTGCCAGCAGTGCCCGGGACAGGCGCACCGGGGAGCTGTTTTTT. Its translation is CASSARDRRTGELFF. This chain links TRBV28 with TRBJ2-2, with TRBD1 matching over 8 bases. J was trimmed by 4 bases and V by 5 bases; bases with no gene match: 6. CDR1 MDHEN and CDR2 SYDVKM come from the germline V gene. The CDR3 contains 15 residues.

Many counts were recorded for this clonotype. The V call is TRBV7-8, the J call TRBJ2-1; D may be TRBD1 (6 bases). This CDR3 has 16 residues. Germline-derived CDR1 and CDR2 are SGHVS and FQNEAQ. Trimming left V 4 bases short and J 1 base short, with 14 bases between. The CDR3, as DNA: TGTGCCAGCAGCTCCCCCCAGGGGAGTTCCTACAATGAGCAGTTCTTC. Amino acid sequence: CASSSPQGSSYNEQFF.

The gene calls are TRBV2 and TRBJ1-6; 8 positions match TRBD1. CDR1 and CDR2 (germline): SNHLY, FYNNEI. The CDR3 totals 15 residues. V trimming: 8 bases; J trimming: 10 bases; junction bases outside the gene matches: 13. The CDR3 DNA follows: TGTGCCAGCCTTCCCACAGGGGGAGTAAAGTCACCCCTCCACTTT. Encoded protein: CASLPTGGVKSPLHF.

This clonotype was seen repeatedly, ten times or more. This chain joins TRBV12-3 or TRBV12-4 and TRBJ2-5; 8 positions match TRBD2. V lost 8 bases to trimming and J lost 7 bases; unmatched junction nucleotides: 6. The CDR3 consists of 12 residues. The CDR3 coding sequence is TGTGCCAGCGGAATCCTAGCGGGGACCCAGTACTTC. Amino acid sequence: CASGILAGTQYF.

This clonotype was picked up many times. The gene calls are TRBV7-2 and TRBJ2-5, with unresolved D. V was trimmed by 3 bases and J by 0 bases, leaving 11 bases between them. This CDR3 has 15 residues. Germline CDR1 is SGHTA and CDR2 is FQGNSA. CDR3 amino acids: CASSLETWYQETQYF. For the CDR3, the DNA is TGTGCCAGCAGCTTGGAGACTTGGTACCAAGAGACCCAGTACTTC.

V is TRBV20-1 and J is TRBJ1-6; TRBD1 agrees at 10 bases. The CDR3 consists of 12 residues. Germline CDR1 DFQATT, CDR2 SNEGSKA (reference sequence). Trimming cost V 7 bases and J 9 bases; bases outside gene matches: 3. CDR3 nucleotide sequence: TGCAGTGTTGGACAGGGGGGTTCACCCCTCCACTTT. Its translation is CSVGQGGSPLHF.

This clonotype was found a few times. The gene calls are TRBV29-1 and TRBJ2-2; TRBD1 is a possible D gene (7 bases). V was cut by 6 bases and J by 4 bases, with 12 bases left in between. Germline V gene sequence: CDR1 SQVTM, CDR2 ANQGSEA. This CDR3 spans 13 amino acids. CDR3 sequence: CSVGGGITGELFF. The CDR3 DNA sequence: TGCAGCGTCGGAGGGGGCATCACCGGGGAGCTGTTTTTT.

The table lists this clonotype with a few counts. V gene TRBV20-1 combines with J gene TRBJ1-5; the match to TRBD1 covers 9 bases. CDR3 size: 14 residues. Germline V CDR1 and CDR2: DFQATT, SNEGSKA (reference sequence). Trimming removed 4 bases from V and 3 bases from J; junction bases left unmatched: 4. CDR3 nucleotide sequence: TGCAGTGCTAAGACAGGGGGGGACAATCAGCCCCAGCATTTT. This codes for CSAKTGGDNQPQHF.

The chain links TRBV6-1 to TRBJ2-3; TRBD2 aligns across 7 bases. The CDR3 length is 15 residues. The germline V gene encodes CDR1 MNHNS and CDR2 SASEGT. After removal of 7 bases from V and 4 bases from J, the junction contained 11 bases not matched to a gene. CDR3 DNA: TGTGCCAGCACACCACCGGGAGGTCGGGCAGATACGCAGTATTTT. Protein product: CASTPPGGRADTQYF.